This T cell receptor beta chain was sequenced in a study of T cells in Graves' hyperthyroidism and ophthalmopathy. Details on this clonotype: Its antigen is as yet unknown.

Subjects aged 18 to 65 presented with newly diagnosed hyperthyroidism of less than 2 months' duration. Over 9 ml of fresh peripheral blood supplied the PBMCs. Study-level points and caveats: In validation, the model predicted ophthalmopathy. These predictions came a median approximately 6.5 months before onset. A model using 13 V-J features told ophthalmopathy apart from stable hyperthyroidism.

CDR1 and CDR2 (germline): DFQATT, SNEGSKA (reference sequence). V was shortened by 4 bases and J by 0 bases, with 6 bases between the two germline ends. This CDR3 region has 12 residues. TCR beta CDR3 regions were amplified from RNA. In the first-round RT-PCR of the TCR CDR3, the HTBI primer set was used. TCRdb independently ran MiXCR on the multiplex PCR reads; one entry per CDR3 protein. The sample carries about 520,000 distinct CDR3 sequences, roughly 20% recorded once. The chain is built from TRBV20-1 and TRBJ1-1; D not certain. This clonotype was obtained from a young man with Graves' hyperthyroidism. The source material was blood. CDR3: CSAIRLNTEAFF. Here the CDR3 DNA reads TGCAGTGCTATTCGGCTGAACACTGAAGCTTTCTTT.